The subject of this entry is one T cell receptor (beta chain). What it recognizes is unknown. The protocol was immunoSEQ multiplex PCR, while the TCRdb copy is restricted to in-frame clones and leaves out a portion. The table lists about 120,000 clones, 80% to 95% of them singletons, with 4% to 5.5% in the top ten. These data originate in a study of T cell responses to AZD1222 COVID-19 vaccine. Study in general: Second-dose intervals near 4 or 12 weeks were combined.

General study findings and limits: Dominant at 160-218 and 743-854, vaccine-associated CD4 TCRs also spanned spike.

CDR1 KGHSH and CDR2 LQKENI come from the germline V gene. V was cut by 2 bases and J by 4 bases, with 14 bases left in between. CDR3 size: 15 residues. This TCR was recovered from an adult in good health. Sequencing used peripheral blood, obtained on day 0 of AZD1222 vaccination. The V call is TRBV18, the J call TRBJ1-2; D gene uncertain. The CDR3 is CASSPGRTELYGYTF. For the CDR3, the DNA is TGTGCCAGCTCACCAGGGCGAACAGAACTCTATGGCTACACCTTC.